The rows below give T cell receptor beta chains drawn from one sample of a study of control samples from healthy donors and cancer patients. Produced via immunoSEQ multiplex PCR; TCRdb's table is partial and in-frame only. Found here are about 51,000 clones, roughly 86% of them singletons; the top ten hold around two fifths. Sequencing was carried out using PBMCs. Receptors were obtained from a man aged 50 to 60 with head and neck cancer. The CDR3 runs from the conserved cysteine through the conserved F or W. D genes are given only for firm matches. Where a row states a size, it is once, few, many or the class of an expanded clone; other rows omit it.

TRBV10-1	-	TRBJ2-4	-	TGCGCCAGCAGTGAGTCACGGTTGACCAACATTCAGTACTTC	CASSESRLTNIQYF
TRBV4-3	TRBD1	TRBJ2-6	-	TGCGCCAGCAGCCCAACCCGGGACAGGGTTTCCGTCCTGACTTTC	CASSPTRDRVSVLTF
TRBV15	TRBD1	TRBJ2-1	-	TGTGCCACCAGCAGAGACCGTGGGACAGTTAATGAGCAGTTCTTC	CATSRDRGTVNEQFF
TRBV5-1	TRBD1	TRBJ1-5	few	TGCGCCAGCAGCGTACAGGGGGTTAGCAATCAGCCCCAGCATTTT	CASSVQGVSNQPQHF
TRBV2	-	TRBJ2-5	-	TGTGCCAGCAGTGATCCCAAAATATCCCAAGAGACCCAGTACTTC	CASSDPKISQETQYF
TRBV7-8	TRBD1	TRBJ2-1	-	TGTGCCAGCAGCCGGGGCAGGGGGCGATCCTATGAGCAGTTCTTC	CASSRGRGRSYEQFF
TRBV5-6	-	TRBJ2-1	-	TGTGCCAGCAGCTCCCTAGGTTCCTACAATGAGCAGTTCTTC	CASSSLGSYNEQFF
TRBV18	-	TRBJ2-7	-	TGTGCCAGCTCACCGGGACTGACCTACGAGCAGTACTTC	CASSPGLTYEQYF
TRBV30	-	TRBJ1-2	-	TGTGTCTGGAGTGGCAATCGGCGGGATCATGGCTACACCTTC	CVWSGNRRDHGYTF
TRBV27	TRBD1	TRBJ2-2	-	TGTGCCAGCAGCATAATCTCCTACCGGGACAGCGGGGAGCTGTTTTTT	CASSIISYRDSGELFF
TRBV11-2	-	TRBJ1-1	-	TGTGCCAGCAGCTTTGGTCATGGCGACACTGAAGCTTTCTTT	CASSFGHGDTEAFF
TRBV11-3	TRBD2	TRBJ2-5	-	TGTGCCAGCAGCCAAACAGGACTAGGGGAAGAGACCCAGTACTTC	CASSQTGLGEETQYF
TRBV5-1	TRBD1	TRBJ2-3	-	TGCGCCAGCAGCCCGGACAGGGGTAGTGCAGATACGCAGTATTTT	CASSPDRGSADTQYF
TRBV27	-	TRBJ2-2	once	TGTGCCAGCAGTTGGAGGTCTTTGAACACCGGGGAGCTGTTTTTT	CASSWRSLNTGELFF
TRBV5-5	TRBD1	TRBJ1-4	-	TGTGCCAGCAGCAAGGACAGGGGTGGAACTAATGAAAAACTGTTTTTT	CASSKDRGGTNEKLFF
TRBV19	-	TRBJ2-6	-	TGTGCCAGTAGTAGCTCTGGGGCCAACGTCCTGACTTTC	CASSSSGANVLTF
TRBV4-1	TRBD1	TRBJ1-1	-	TGCGCCAGCAGCCCTGAGGAGGGGGCCCACGGCACTGAAGCTTTCTTT	CASSPEEGAHGTEAFF
TRBV7-8	-	TRBJ2-3	-	TGTGCCAGCAGCCCCGCGGGGGATACGCAGTATTTT	CASSPAGDTQYF
TRBV6-4	-	TRBJ2-1	-	TGTGCCAGCAGTAAAACCGGGACGAGGGAGCAGTTCTTC	CASSKTGTREQFF
TRBV6-5	-	TRBJ2-1	-	TGTGCCAGCAGAGGGTCCAATGAGCAGTTCTTC	CASRGSNEQFF
TRBV27	-	TRBJ2-1	few	TGTGCCAGCAAGTGGGGACTGGAGCAGTTCTTC	CASKWGLEQFF
TRBV5-1	-	TRBJ2-5	-	TGCGCCAGCACCTGGGCGGGGACACTGGCCGAGGAGACCCAGTACTTC	CASTWAGTLAEETQYF
TRBV5-8	-	TRBJ1-6	-	TGTGCCAGCAGCTTCGGCTCCTATAATTCACCCCTCCACTTT	CASSFGSYNSPLHF
TRBV4-1	-	TRBJ2-5	few	TGCGCCAGCAGCCAAAGACCATGGCAAGAGACCCAGTACTTC	CASSQRPWQETQYF
TRBV5-4	-	TRBJ2-7	-	TGTGCCAGCAGCCCCACGGACAGAGTCTACGAGCAGTACTTC	CASSPTDRVYEQYF
TRBV7-2	TRBD1	TRBJ1-4	-	TGTGCCAGCAGCAGACAGGGTACCGCAACTAATGAAAAACTGTTTTTT	CASSRQGTATNEKLFF
TRBV3-1/TRBV3-2	TRBD1	TRBJ2-3	-	TGTGCCAGCAGCCCCCGGACAGGGCTGGCAGATACGCAGTATTTT	CASSPRTGLADTQYF
TRBV27	-	TRBJ1-2	-	TGTGCCAGCAGTTTAGAGTTTGCGGGAAGAATCTATGGCTACACCTTC	CASSLEFAGRIYGYTF
TRBV4-1	TRBD2	TRBJ2-7	-	TGCGCCAGCAGCCCAAAAGCTGCCGGGACTAGTTCCTACGAGCAGTACTTC	CASSPKAAGTSSYEQYF
TRBV3-1/TRBV3-2	TRBD2	TRBJ2-1	-	TGTGCCAGCAGCCCCCGGAGCGGGGGGGCTAATGAGCAGTTCTTC	CASSPRSGGANEQFF
TRBV7-2	-	TRBJ2-7	-	TGTGCCAGCAGCCCTAGTCCCTCCTACGAGCAGTACTTC	CASSPSPSYEQYF
TRBV6-5	TRBD2	TRBJ2-3	-	TGTGCCAACCGGGGGGGGAGCACAGATACGCAGTATTTT	CANRGGSTDTQYF
TRBV6-6	-	TRBJ1-5	-	TGTGCCAGCAGTTACGGGATGCGGACAAGAAATCAGCCCCAGCATTTT	CASSYGMRTRNQPQHF
TRBV5-6	-	TRBJ1-2	once	TGTGCCAGCAGCCAACTGGGCTCGCGGGGCTACACCTTC	CASSQLGSRGYTF
TRBV15	TRBD2	TRBJ2-5	-	TGTGCCACCAGCAGAACCAACCTAGGACTAGCGGGGGGGGAGACCCAGTACTTC	CATSRTNLGLAGGETQYF
TRBV7-2	-	TRBJ2-3	-	TGTGCCAGCAGCTTTCGGCAGGGGATAGATACGCAGTATTTT	CASSFRQGIDTQYF
TRBV30	-	TRBJ2-5	-	TGTGCCTGGAGTGTACATTGGGGGACCCAGTACTTC	CAWSVHWGTQYF
TRBV10-1	-	TRBJ1-2	-	TGCGCCAGCAGCCCCGGGACACTCTATGGCTACACCTTC	CASSPGTLYGYTF
TRBV5-1	-	TRBJ1-6	few	TGCGCCAGCAGCATGCTTCCGGGTTCCAAAAATTCACCCCTCCACTTT	CASSMLPGSKNSPLHF
TRBV28	-	TRBJ1-4	-	TGTGCCAGCAGTCTAAGGATCGGAGAAAAACTGTTTTTT	CASSLRIGEKLFF
TRBV2	TRBD1	TRBJ1-2	-	TGTGCCAGCACCCGGACAGGGGGGGATGGCTACACCTTC	CASTRTGGDGYTF
TRBV2	TRBD2	TRBJ2-7	-	TGTGCCAGCAGTCAGCTAGCGGGGGGGCAAAACGAGCAGTACTTC	CASSQLAGGQNEQYF
TRBV13	-	TRBJ2-7	once	TGTGCCAGCAGCCCCGGCCGGGTCCCGTATGAGCAGTACTTC	CASSPGRVPYEQYF
TRBV6-4	-	TRBJ2-3	-	TGTGCCAGCAGTGACGGTCAGTCTACAGATACGCAGTATTTT	CASSDGQSTDTQYF
TRBV28	TRBD2	TRBJ2-5	once	TGTGCCAGCAGCCCCGTGGCGGGGGATAAGGAGACCCAGTACTTC	CASSPVAGDKETQYF
TRBV29-1	-	TRBJ2-1	-	TGCAGCGTTTTATCCCCATACAATGAGCAGTTCTTC	CSVLSPYNEQFF